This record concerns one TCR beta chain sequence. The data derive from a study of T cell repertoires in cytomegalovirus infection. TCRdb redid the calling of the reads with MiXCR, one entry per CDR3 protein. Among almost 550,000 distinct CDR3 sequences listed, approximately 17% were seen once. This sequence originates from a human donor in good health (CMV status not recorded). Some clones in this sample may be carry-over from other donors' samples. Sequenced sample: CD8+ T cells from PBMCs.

The CDR3 DNA reads as TGCGCCAGCAGCCAACCTCATACAGAGTACTATGGCTACACCTTC. It yields the protein CASSQPHTEYYGYTF. This rearrangement joins TRBV4-1 to TRBJ1-2, with unresolved D. V lost 2 bases and J lost 3, with 13 bases in between. Germline CDR1 is MGHRA and CDR2 is YSYEKL. This CDR3 contains 15 residues.